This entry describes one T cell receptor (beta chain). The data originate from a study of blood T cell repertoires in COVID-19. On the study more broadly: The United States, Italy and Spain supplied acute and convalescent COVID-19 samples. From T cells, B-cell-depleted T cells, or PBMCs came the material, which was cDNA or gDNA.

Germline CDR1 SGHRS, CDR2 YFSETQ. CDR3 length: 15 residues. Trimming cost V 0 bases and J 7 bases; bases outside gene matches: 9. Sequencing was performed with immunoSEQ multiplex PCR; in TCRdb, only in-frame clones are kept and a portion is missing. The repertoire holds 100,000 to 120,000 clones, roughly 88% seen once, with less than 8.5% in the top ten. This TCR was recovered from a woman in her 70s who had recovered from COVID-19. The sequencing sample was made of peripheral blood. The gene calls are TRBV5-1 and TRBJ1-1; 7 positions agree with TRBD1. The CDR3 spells CASSLVRQGLGEAFF. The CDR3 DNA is TGCGCCAGCAGCTTGGTAAGACAGGGCCTGGGTGAAGCTTTCTTT.